Following are 15 T cell receptor beta chains from one sample sequenced in a study. MiXCR was run by TCRdb on the 5' RACE reads, yielding one entry per CDR3 protein. The sample records about 32,000 distinct CDR3 sequences, approximately 25% being singletons. The sequenced sample consisted of memory CD4+ T cells sorted from blood. Subset given: memory CD4+ T cells, CD4+CD45RO+CD25-. These receptors all come from a female donor with breast cancer.

On this clonotype itself: A much more abundant neighbour one base away suggests this may be a read error. V gene TRBV7-9 combines with J gene TRBJ1-6; tentative D call: TRBD1 (6 bases). Germline CDR1 SEHNR, CDR2 FQNEAQ (reference sequence). The CDR3 runs to 14 residues. This chain's CDR3 is CTSSRTGSNSPLHF. As DNA, the CDR3 is TGTACCAGCAGCCGTACAGGGTCCAATTCACCCCTCCACTTT. The complete variable domain, with remaining parts taken from reference TRBV7-9 and TRBJ1-6, reads DTGVSQNPRHKITKRGQNVTFRCDPISEHNRLYWYRQTLGQGPEFLTYFQNEAQLEKSRLLSDRFSAERPKGSFSTLEIQRTEQGDSAMYLCTSSRTGSNSPLHFGNGTRLTVT.

The chain combines TRBV6-5 with TRBJ1-1, with a possible D match to TRBD1 (5 bases). The CDR3 contains 14 residues. V gave up 0 bases and J gave up 4 bases, with 9 bases separating them. Germline CDR1 and CDR2: MNHEY and SVGAGI. CDR3 sequence (DNA): TGTGCCAGCAGTTACTCCGACGGGGGCACTGAAGCTTTCTTT. Protein: CASSYSDGGTEAFF.

The gene calls are TRBV28 and TRBJ2-7, with D unclear. The V gene lost 6 bases and the J gene lost 5 bases, with 20 bases spanning the gap. The germline CDR1 and CDR2 sequences are MDHEN and SYDVKM. There are 15 residues in the CDR3. CDR3 sequence reads: CASRENPPSPHEQYF. The CDR3 DNA reads as TGTGCCAGCAGAGAGAACCCCCCAAGTCCCCACGAGCAGTACTTC.

The J gene is TRBJ1-5, the V gene TRBV28; D unresolved. Germline CDR1 MDHEN, CDR2 SYDVKM. The CDR3 runs 13 residues. With 5 bases removed from V and 5 bases from J, the gap between germline ends came to 10 bases. CDR3 protein: CASSKRKDQPQHF. The CDR3 DNA sequence: TGTGCCAGCAGTAAACGGAAAGATCAGCCCCAGCATTTT.

The J gene is TRBJ2-7, the V gene TRBV6-6; perhaps TRBD2 as D (6 bases). Germline values: CDR1 MNHNY, CDR2 SVGAGI (reference sequence). CDR3 size: 13 residues. Trimming cost V 2 bases and J 5 bases, with 10 bases left between them. The CDR3 protein is CASSYPGGDEQYF. The CDR3 DNA is TGTGCCAGCAGTTACCCCGGAGGGGACGAGCAGTACTTC.

This chain joins TRBV7-9 and TRBJ2-2, with D possibly being TRBD2 (6 bases). Germline-derived CDR1 and CDR2 are SEHNR and FQNEAQ (reference sequence). V lost 1 base and J 2 bases, leaving 11 bases between the germline ends. The length of the CDR3 is 16 residues. CDR3 DNA: TGTGCCAGCAGCTTAGGCGGGACTTCTAACACCGGGGAGCTGTTTTTT. Translating it yields CASSLGGTSNTGELFF. The variable domain in full, completed from reference TRBV7-9 and TRBJ2-2, reads DTGVSQNPRHKITKRGQNVTFRCDPISEHNRLYWYRQTLGQGPEFLTYFQNEAQLEKSRLLSDRFSAERPKGSFSTLEIQRTEQGDSAMYLCASSLGGTSNTGELFFGEGSRLTVL.

This clonotype was recorded many times. The genes are TRBV7-6 and TRBJ2-5; D is unresolved. This CDR3 comprises 14 residues. V was shortened by 1 base and J by 4 bases, with 10 bases between the two germline ends. Germline loops: CDR1 SGHVS, CDR2 FNYEAQ. The CDR3 region is CASSLGGSTETQYF. DNA for the CDR3: TGTGCCAGCAGCTTAGGCGGATCGACAGAGACCCAGTACTTC. Supplemented by reference TRBV7-6 and TRBJ2-5, the full variable domain reads GAGVSQSPRYKVTKRGQDVALRCDPISGHVSLYWYRQALGQGPEFLTYFNYEAQQDKSGLPNDRFSAERPEGSISTLTIQRTEQRDSAMYRCASSLGGSTETQYFGPGTRLLVL.

This clonotype has more than one count but fewer than ten. Possible read error: a much larger clone is one base away. CDR3: CTSSVVGLVTDTQYF. CDR3 in DNA: TGTACCAGCAGCGTAGTGGGACTAGTGACAGATACGCAGTATTTT. This rearrangement joins TRBV9 to TRBJ2-3; 8 bases match TRBD2. The germline CDR1 and CDR2 sequences are SGDLS and YYNGEE. The CDR3 extends over 15 amino acids.

This clonotype appeared a single time. This chain links TRBV12-3 or TRBV12-4 with TRBJ1-1, with D possibly matching TRBD1 (5 bases). The CDR3 has 15 amino acids. Trimming took off 4 bases at V and 0 bases at J, with 12 bases between the two ends. CDR3 protein: CASSSRGEMNTEAFF. CDR3 nucleotides: TGTGCCAGCAGTTCGCGGGGCGAAATGAACACTGAAGCTTTCTTT.

With respect to this clonotype: A much larger clone lies one base from this, so it may be a read error. This likely comes from a read error, as the CDR3 has no conserved phenylalanine or tryptophan at its end. V and J are TRBV7-6 and TRBJ2-7; D is ambiguous. The CDR3 totals 13 residues. CDR1 and CDR2 from the germline V gene are SGHVS and FNYEAQ. Trimming removed 3 bases from V and 2 bases from J, with 8 bases in between. Written as DNA, the CDR3 is TGTGCCAGCAGCTTGACTGGAGCCTACGAGCAGTACCTC. Protein: CASSLTGAYEQYL.

This clonotype has a handful of counts. V usage is TRBV27 and J usage is TRBJ2-7; 8 bases agree with TRBD1. Germline lookup yields CDR1 MNHEY and CDR2 SMNVEV (reference sequence). The CDR3 covers 11 residues. The V gene end was trimmed by 9 bases and the J gene end by 7 bases; junction bases not matched to a gene: 5. Written as DNA, the CDR3 is TGTGCCAGTAGACAGGGGCTTGAGCAGTACTTC. Protein: CASRQGLEQYF.

This clonotype was counted a few times. V gene TRBV4-3 combines with J gene TRBJ2-7; possible D gene TRBD1, 5 bases. Looked up from germline, CDR1 is LGHNA and CDR2 is YSLEER. The CDR3 consists of 16 residues. V was pared by 0 bases and J by 3 bases, with 15 bases between. CDR3: CASSQDRQGWGYEQYF. For the CDR3, the DNA is TGCGCCAGCAGCCAAGATCGGCAGGGATGGGGCTACGAGCAGTACTTC.

At least ten counts were recorded for this clonotype. V is TRBV20-1 and J is TRBJ2-1; no clear D gene. Trimming removed 0 bases from V and 7 bases from J, with 7 bases in between. CDR3 length: 12 amino acids. Germline V gives CDR1 DFQATT, CDR2 SNEGSKA (reference sequence). The CDR3 nucleotides are TGCAGTGCTAGAGATATGTTGAATGAGCAGTTCTTC. As protein: CSARDMLNEQFF.

This clonotype was counted at least ten times. The chain recombines TRBV20-1 with TRBJ2-1, with 13 bases matching TRBD2. This CDR3 region has 15 residues. Germline values: CDR1 DFQATT, CDR2 SNEGSKA (reference sequence). The chain's CDR3 is CSGTSGDLSYNEQFF. Written as DNA, the CDR3 is TGCAGCGGGACTAGCGGGGACCTCTCCTACAATGAGCAGTTCTTC.

This clonotype turned up a few times. V gene TRBV27 combines with J gene TRBJ2-7, with 10 bases aligning to TRBD1. The CDR3 extends over 14 amino acids. Germline V gene lookup returns CDR1 MNHEY and CDR2 SMNVEV (reference sequence). V was clipped by 6 bases and J by 5 bases; unmatched bases: 7. The CDR3 loop reads CASSWGTGDNEQYF. In DNA form, the CDR3 reads TGTGCCAGCAGCTGGGGGACAGGGGACAACGAGCAGTACTTC.